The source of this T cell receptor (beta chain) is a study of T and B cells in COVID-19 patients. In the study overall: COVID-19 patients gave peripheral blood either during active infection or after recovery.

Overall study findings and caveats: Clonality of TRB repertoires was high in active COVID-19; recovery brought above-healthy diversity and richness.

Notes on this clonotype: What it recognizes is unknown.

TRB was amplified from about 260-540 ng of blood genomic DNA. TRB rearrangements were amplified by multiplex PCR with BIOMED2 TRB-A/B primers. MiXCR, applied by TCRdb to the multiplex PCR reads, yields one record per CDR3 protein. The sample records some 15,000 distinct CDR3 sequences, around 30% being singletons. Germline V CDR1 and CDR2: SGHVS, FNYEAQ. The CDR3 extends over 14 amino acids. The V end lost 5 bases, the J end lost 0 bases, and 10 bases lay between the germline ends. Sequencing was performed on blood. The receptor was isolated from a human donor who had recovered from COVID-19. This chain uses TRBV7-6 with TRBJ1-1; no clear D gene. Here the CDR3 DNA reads TGTGCCAGCAGCCCGACCGGGTTGAACACTGAAGCTTTCTTT. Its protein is CASSPTGLNTEAFF.